The sequence of this T cell receptor beta chain was determined in a study of CD8 T cells in ankylosing spondylitis. TCRdb called the 5' RACE reads again in MiXCR, with one record for every CDR3 protein. The repertoire consists of about 320,000 distinct CDR3 sequences, with 11% occurring once and the leading ten covering around 8.4%. Study-wide findings and caveats: It was reported that disease-linked clones were significantly enriched in matched ankylosing spondylitis synovial fluid.

The CDR3 length is 13 residues. Deletions cut 2 bases from V and 7 bases from J, with 8 bases between. Germline CDR1 and CDR2: SGHVS and FQNEAQ. Details on this clonotype: Its antigen is not known.

Sequencing was done on a sample of blood, either unsorted or a sorted T cell fraction (not recorded which). The TCR comes from a female donor with ankylosing spondylitis or in good health (not recorded which). The rearrangement uses TRBV7-8 and TRBJ2-2; a possible D gene is TRBD1 (6 bases). CDR3 region: CASSLKGHGELFF. The CDR3 nucleotides are TGTGCCAGCAGCTTAAAGGGACACGGGGAGCTGTTTTTT.